A selection of T cell receptor beta chains follows, all from one sample in a study of STAT5B mutations in CD4+ large granular lymphocyte leukemia. Data came from immunoSEQ multiplex PCR; TCRdb stores just in-frame clones and leaves some out. This sample has 35,000 to 40,000 clones; 85% occur once, and the top ten carry 1% to 1.5%. The sample comprised CD4+ T cells from blood buffy coats. The source is a human donor in good health. CDR3s include the opening cysteine and the closing phenylalanine or tryptophan. D genes are given only for firm matches. Clone size is stated in some rows and not others, as once, few, many or a class when expanded.

d_gene: TRBD1; v_gene: TRBV5-1; j_gene: TRBJ2-2; abundance: once; CDR3nt: TGCGCCAGCAGCCAGGGACAGACCTCGAACACCGGGGAGCTGTTTTTT; CDR3aa: CASSQGQTSNTGELFF
d_gene: -; v_gene: TRBV20-1; j_gene: TRBJ2-7; abundance: -; CDR3nt: TGCAGTGCTAGAGAATCCTACGAGCAGTACTTC; CDR3aa: CSARESYEQYF
d_gene: -; v_gene: TRBV29-1; j_gene: TRBJ2-5; abundance: once; CDR3nt: TGCAGCGTGGCCGGGGGCGGGGGCGCGGGAGAGACCCAGTACTTC; CDR3aa: CSVAGGGGAGETQYF
d_gene: -; v_gene: TRBV28; j_gene: TRBJ2-1; abundance: -; CDR3nt: TGTGCCAGCAGTTCAGGAGCGGCGTCCTACAATGAGCAGTTCTTC; CDR3aa: CASSSGAASYNEQFF
d_gene: TRBD1; v_gene: TRBV5-1; j_gene: TRBJ2-1; abundance: -; CDR3nt: TGCGCCAGCAGCACCGGGACAGGTCGGTCCAATGAGCAGTTCTTC; CDR3aa: CASSTGTGRSNEQFF
d_gene: -; v_gene: TRBV4-1; j_gene: TRBJ2-7; abundance: -; CDR3nt: TGCGCCAGCAGCCAATTCGAGGAGCAGTACTTC; CDR3aa: CASSQFEEQYF
d_gene: -; v_gene: TRBV6-1; j_gene: TRBJ1-5; abundance: -; CDR3nt: TGTGCCAGCAGTGCGAAGGTCGGGGGGCAGGGAGGGCAGCCCCAGCATTTT; CDR3aa: CASSAKVGGQGGQPQHF
d_gene: -; v_gene: TRBV19; j_gene: TRBJ2-6; abundance: -; CDR3nt: TGTGCCAGCACCTCTTGGGGGTTAGGCTCTGGGGCCAACGTCCTGACTTTC; CDR3aa: CASTSWGLGSGANVLTF
d_gene: -; v_gene: TRBV5-1; j_gene: TRBJ1-3; abundance: -; CDR3nt: TGCGCCAGCAGCTTGGGACCGAGCTCTGGAAACACCATATATTTT; CDR3aa: CASSLGPSSGNTIYF
d_gene: -; v_gene: TRBV6-5; j_gene: TRBJ1-6; abundance: few; CDR3nt: TGTGCCAGCAGTTACGGGGCCACTAATTCACCCCTCCACTTT; CDR3aa: CASSYGATNSPLHF
d_gene: TRBD1; v_gene: TRBV6-6; j_gene: TRBJ2-6; abundance: -; CDR3nt: TGTGCCATCAGGCGACAGGGGGCTGGGGCCAACGTCCTGACTTTC; CDR3aa: CAIRRQGAGANVLTF
d_gene: -; v_gene: TRBV18; j_gene: TRBJ1-1; abundance: -; CDR3nt: TGTGCCAGCTCCCTTGACGTCGGTGAAGCTTTCTTT; CDR3aa: CASSLDVGEAFF
d_gene: -; v_gene: TRBV10-1; j_gene: TRBJ1-3; abundance: few; CDR3nt: TGCGCCAGCAGTGAGTCGGTGAACTCTGGAAACACCATATATTTT; CDR3aa: CASSESVNSGNTIYF
d_gene: -; v_gene: TRBV6-1; j_gene: TRBJ1-1; abundance: -; CDR3nt: TGTGCCAGCAGTGATTGGGGGGCCGGGACTGAAGCTTTCTTT; CDR3aa: CASSDWGAGTEAFF
d_gene: -; v_gene: TRBV5-4; j_gene: TRBJ2-3; abundance: few; CDR3nt: TGTGCCAGCAGCTTGGAGTGGGGATCAGGGGGCACAGATACGCAGTATTTT; CDR3aa: CASSLEWGSGGTDTQYF
d_gene: TRBD2; v_gene: TRBV6-1; j_gene: TRBJ2-7; abundance: -; CDR3nt: TGTGCCAGCAAGCGGGACGGACAATCCGAGCAGTACTTC; CDR3aa: CASKRDGQSEQYF
d_gene: -; v_gene: TRBV11-3; j_gene: TRBJ2-1; abundance: -; CDR3nt: TGTGCCAGCAGCGCGCCCGGGACACCGTCCCAGTTCTTC; CDR3aa: CASSAPGTPSQFF
d_gene: -; v_gene: TRBV28; j_gene: TRBJ2-7; abundance: -; CDR3nt: TGTGCCAGCAGTTCGCCACAGGGCCGCTTCTACGAGCAGTACTTC; CDR3aa: CASSSPQGRFYEQYF
d_gene: -; v_gene: TRBV13; j_gene: TRBJ2-7; abundance: -; CDR3nt: TGTGCCAGCAGCCTTACCACAGGGATCTACGAGCAGTACTTC; CDR3aa: CASSLTTGIYEQYF
d_gene: -; v_gene: TRBV13; j_gene: TRBJ1-2; abundance: -; CDR3nt: TGTGCCAGCAGCTTACTTGAGGGAGTCGACTATGGCTACACCTTC; CDR3aa: CASSLLEGVDYGYTF
d_gene: TRBD1; v_gene: TRBV6-4; j_gene: TRBJ2-7; abundance: -; CDR3nt: TGTGCCAGCAGTGGCGGACAGGGGACCTCCCACGAGCAGTACTTC; CDR3aa: CASSGGQGTSHEQYF
d_gene: TRBD1; v_gene: TRBV12-5; j_gene: TRBJ1-1; abundance: -; CDR3nt: TGTGCTAGTGGCCGACAGGGGTTTACTGAAGCTTTCTTT; CDR3aa: CASGRQGFTEAFF
d_gene: -; v_gene: TRBV27; j_gene: TRBJ1-5; abundance: -; CDR3nt: TGTGCCAGCAGTTTCCGGGGTAGGAGCAATCAGCCCCAGCATTTT; CDR3aa: CASSFRGRSNQPQHF
d_gene: -; v_gene: TRBV29-1; j_gene: TRBJ1-2; abundance: few; CDR3nt: TGCAGCACCTCGGGAGGTGACTATGGCTACACCTTC; CDR3aa: CSTSGGDYGYTF
d_gene: TRBD1; v_gene: TRBV5-6; j_gene: TRBJ2-7; abundance: -; CDR3nt: TGTGCCAGCAGCCCGCCGGGACAGGGGTCGTACGAGCAGTACTTC; CDR3aa: CASSPPGQGSYEQYF
d_gene: -; v_gene: TRBV7-2; j_gene: TRBJ2-7; abundance: -; CDR3nt: TGTGCCAGCAGCTTTCTCTACAGCTCCTACGAGCAGTACTTC; CDR3aa: CASSFLYSSYEQYF
d_gene: TRBD2; v_gene: TRBV27; j_gene: TRBJ2-5; abundance: -; CDR3nt: TGTGCCAGCAGTTTATCGCAGCGGGGGGGCAAAGAGACCCAGTACTTC; CDR3aa: CASSLSQRGGKETQYF
d_gene: TRBD1; v_gene: TRBV2; j_gene: TRBJ1-2; abundance: -; CDR3nt: TGTGCCAGCAGTGAGCAAGGGACAGGGGCCAATGGCTACACCTTC; CDR3aa: CASSEQGTGANGYTF
d_gene: -; v_gene: TRBV7-9; j_gene: TRBJ1-2; abundance: -; CDR3nt: TGTGCCAGCAGCTTACATTCGGCCTATAACTATGGCTACACCTTC; CDR3aa: CASSLHSAYNYGYTF
d_gene: TRBD2; v_gene: TRBV7-6; j_gene: TRBJ2-3; abundance: -; CDR3nt: TGTGCCAGCAGCTTACGCCCGCCTAGCGGGGGGGCCCTGGGAGATACGCAGTATTTT; CDR3aa: CASSLRPPSGGALGDTQYF
d_gene: TRBD1; v_gene: TRBV6-5; j_gene: TRBJ1-4; abundance: -; CDR3nt: TGTGCCAGCAGTCCCGGACAGGGGGTTGAAAAACTGTTTTTT; CDR3aa: CASSPGQGVEKLFF
d_gene: -; v_gene: TRBV6-6; j_gene: TRBJ2-2; abundance: once; CDR3nt: TGTGCCAGCAGTTACGGACTGGGCACCGGGGAGCTGTTTTTT; CDR3aa: CASSYGLGTGELFF
d_gene: -; v_gene: TRBV9; j_gene: TRBJ2-3; abundance: -; CDR3nt: TGTGCCAGCAGCCCTCAACTTGGCTATGGGACAGATACGCAGTATTTT; CDR3aa: CASSPQLGYGTDTQYF
d_gene: TRBD1; v_gene: TRBV6-1; j_gene: TRBJ2-7; abundance: -; CDR3nt: TGTGCCAGCAGGAGGACAGGGAGTTACGAGCAGTACTTC; CDR3aa: CASRRTGSYEQYF
d_gene: TRBD1; v_gene: TRBV2; j_gene: TRBJ1-5; abundance: -; CDR3nt: TGTGCCAGCAGTGAATTCGAGGGGGCGAACAATCAGCCCCAGCATTTT; CDR3aa: CASSEFEGANNQPQHF
d_gene: -; v_gene: TRBV7-8; j_gene: TRBJ2-3; abundance: once; CDR3nt: TGTGCCAGCAGCTCCCGGACAGCTACTACTAGCACAGATACGCAGTATTTT; CDR3aa: CASSSRTATTSTDTQYF
d_gene: -; v_gene: TRBV28; j_gene: TRBJ1-4; abundance: -; CDR3nt: TGTGCCAGCAGTCGTCGAGTGTGGGGGAGCGAAAAACTGTTTTTT; CDR3aa: CASSRRVWGSEKLFF
d_gene: TRBD2; v_gene: TRBV10-2; j_gene: TRBJ2-1; abundance: -; CDR3nt: TGCGCCAGCAGTAGACTAGCGGGAATGGGTGAGCAGTTCTTC; CDR3aa: CASSRLAGMGEQFF
d_gene: -; v_gene: TRBV6-6; j_gene: TRBJ1-2; abundance: -; CDR3nt: TGTGCCAGCACCGACGCGTTCGGGGGTGGCTACACCTTC; CDR3aa: CASTDAFGGGYTF
d_gene: TRBD1; v_gene: TRBV6-5; j_gene: TRBJ2-5; abundance: -; CDR3nt: TGTGCCAGCAGTTACGGGACAGGGCACCAAGAGACCCAGTACTTC; CDR3aa: CASSYGTGHQETQYF
d_gene: -; v_gene: TRBV19; j_gene: TRBJ2-1; abundance: few; CDR3nt: TGTGCCAGTAGCATCCCAAACAGAGGGAGCGAGCAGTTCTTC; CDR3aa: CASSIPNRGSEQFF
d_gene: TRBD2; v_gene: TRBV10-3; j_gene: TRBJ2-1; abundance: -; CDR3nt: TGTGCCATCAGCTCCCCGTCCGGGAGGGGCAATGAGCAGTTCTTC; CDR3aa: CAISSPSGRGNEQFF
d_gene: TRBD2; v_gene: TRBV5-1; j_gene: TRBJ2-1; abundance: -; CDR3nt: TGCGCCAGCAGCCCCCTGGGTAGCGGGACTTTCGACAATGAGCAGTTCTTC; CDR3aa: CASSPLGSGTFDNEQFF